The 3 T cell receptor beta chains reported below all come from one sample, sequenced in a study of T cell repertoires in cytomegalovirus infection (dated by TCRdb to between 2018 and 2021). For sequencing, an Illumina HiSeq 1500 was employed. In TCRdb, the public reads were trimmed at Q25 with fastp and aligned with MiXCR, with productive beta chains retained. All rows with the same CDR3 protein become a single entry with the most common DNA and genes. This sample holds roughly 250,000 distinct CDR3 sequences; approximately 22% were observed only once. The top ten constitute about 20% of the sample. What was sequenced was CD8+ T cells from PBMCs. Source of these receptors: a human donor in good health (CMV status not recorded). Some clones in this sample may be carry-over from other donors' samples.

The V call is TRBV20-1, the J call TRBJ1-1; maybe TRBD1 (5 bases). Germline CDR1 DFQATT, CDR2 SNEGSKA (reference sequence). This CDR3 spans 13 amino acids. Trimming took 4 bases from V and 5 from J, leaving 14 bases between them. The CDR3, as DNA: TGCAGTGCTACCACGGGGGTTTGGACTGAAGCTTTCTTT. Its translation: CSATTGVWTEAFF.

This clonotype occurred many times. This chain joins TRBV7-9 and TRBJ2-5; TRBD2 matches 10 bases. Germline CDR1 is SEHNR and CDR2 is FQNEAQ (reference sequence). The V and J ends lost 3 bases and 0 bases, in that order; junction bases with no gene match: 4. The CDR3 loop spans 16 amino acids. The CDR3 is CASSLSGGAHQETQYF. In DNA, the CDR3 is TGTGCCAGCAGCTTGAGCGGGGGGGCTCACCAAGAGACCCAGTACTTC.

The table lists this clonotype with a few counts. The chain couples TRBV10-3 to TRBJ1-1, with D unclear. V was cut by 7 bases and J by 1 base, with 4 bases left in between. From germline, CDR1 is ENHRY and CDR2 SYGVKD. This CDR3 comprises 11 residues. CDR3 sequence: CAIKQNTEAFF. The DNA for the CDR3 is TGTGCCATCAAGCAGAACACTGAAGCTTTCTTT.